This T cell receptor (beta chain) derives from a study of CD8 T cells in ankylosing spondylitis. This clonotype was detected ten times or more. The germline V gene encodes CDR1 DFQATT and CDR2 SNEGSKA (reference sequence). The CDR3 length is 16 residues. Trimming at V came to 5 bases and at J to 3 bases, leaving 6 bases not matched to a gene. TCRdb passed the 5' RACE reads through MiXCR, listing each CDR3 protein once. The table includes roughly 240,000 distinct CDR3 sequences, roughly 8.2% detected once. The chain uses TRBV20-1 and TRBJ2-1, with 14 nucleotides matching TRBD2. The source is a female donor with ankylosing spondylitis or in good health (not recorded which). Sequencing was done on a sample of blood, either unsorted or a sorted T cell fraction (not recorded which). The CDR3 protein is CSAAGTSGRNYNEQFF. CDR3 DNA sequence: TGCAGTGCTGCCGGGACTAGCGGGAGAAACTACAATGAGCAGTTCTTC.